The entry below describes one T cell receptor beta chain. This clone appeared a single time. Its recognized antigen is unknown. No base quality information exists; no much larger clone differs at one position. The data are from a study of blood T cell repertoires in COVID-19 (dated by TCRdb to between 2020 and 2021). As for the study more broadly: Samples covering the acute and convalescent phases of COVID-19 were provided by collaborators in the United States, Italy and Spain. The material from the prospective study consisted of cDNA or gDNA derived from T cells, B-cell-depleted T cells, or PBMCs. Deeply sampled blood TCRbeta repertoires from subjects exposed to, actively infected with, or recovered from COVID-19 were included in the dataset. The repertoires were released in a freely available public database intended as a resource for research on the immune response to SARS-CoV-2. Samples came from the ongoing ImmuneRACE study (first 160 participants) plus 1,254 subjects from 6 global collaborators. Nearly every sample came with metadata listing a de-identified subject ID, COVID-19 status, age in years and sex. Where HLA class I and class II types were available, the types were taken from metadata supplied by the sample provider, not from assay-based typing. The study at large found these results: The quantity of clinical and demographic metadata differed by source and by participant and was supplied without curation.

CDR1 SGHAT and CDR2 FQNNGV were looked up in the germline V gene. The CDR3 contains 15 residues, cysteine and phenylalanine counted. Solely the CDR3 DNA is kept, with 45 bases framed from the first base. Clipping removes 4 bases from V and 6 bases from J, with 9 as the unmatched junction base count. Collaborating institutions collected whole blood in K2EDTA tubes following their own protocols. Collaborator samples were shipped for TCRbeta analysis as frozen whole blood, isolated PBMCs, or DNA extracted from either sample type. TCRbeta CDR3 regions were amplified from genomic DNA by means of the immunoSEQ Assay, a bias-controlled multiplex PCR. The authors' analysis ran thus. The number of nucleated cells in each sample was estimated from the amplification of reference gene primers within the assay. To quantify the absolute abundance of each unique TCRbeta CDR3 rearrangement, sequence reads were collapsed and filtered. For each sample, productive Simpson clonality was calculated as the square root of Simpson's diversity index over productive rearrangements. Drawn from immuneACCESS, this table holds only the in-frame rearrangements with V and J called that TCRdb kept. Clones are partly lost; checked studies trace under half to an unresolved V gene and leave the rest unexplained. That table gives V, J and clone size, and the DNA gave D and trimming. The sample table holds approximately 66,000 clones, of which 70% to 75% were seen once. The top ten constitute approximately 20% of the sample.

The rearrangement joined TRBV11-2 to TRBJ2-3; TRBD2 aligns with 8 central bases. Sequencing input: peripheral blood. The receptor comes from a man between 60 and 70 years old with acute or convalescent COVID-19. The sequenced DNA is TGTGCCAGCAGCTCCCAACTAGCGGTGGTTGATACGCAGTATTTT. Its translation reads: CASSSQLAVVDTQYF.